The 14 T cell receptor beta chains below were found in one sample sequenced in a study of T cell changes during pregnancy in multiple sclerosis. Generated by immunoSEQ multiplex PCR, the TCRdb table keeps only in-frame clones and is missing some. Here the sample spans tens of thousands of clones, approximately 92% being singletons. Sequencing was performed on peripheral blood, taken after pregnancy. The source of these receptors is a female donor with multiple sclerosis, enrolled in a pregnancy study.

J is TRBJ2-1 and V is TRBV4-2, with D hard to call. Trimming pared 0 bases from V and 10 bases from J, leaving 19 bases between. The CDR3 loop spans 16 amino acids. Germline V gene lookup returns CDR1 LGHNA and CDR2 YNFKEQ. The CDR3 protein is CASSQDQLEVSWEQFF. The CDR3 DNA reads TGTGCCAGCAGCCAAGATCAGCTCGAGGTTAGTTGGGAGCAGTTCTTC.

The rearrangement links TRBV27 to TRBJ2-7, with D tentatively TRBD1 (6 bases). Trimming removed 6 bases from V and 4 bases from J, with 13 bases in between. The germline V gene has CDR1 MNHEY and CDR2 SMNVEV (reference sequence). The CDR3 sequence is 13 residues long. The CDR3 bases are TGTGCCAGCAGCCCGGGACACTTTTACGAGCAGTACTTC. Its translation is CASSPGHFYEQYF.

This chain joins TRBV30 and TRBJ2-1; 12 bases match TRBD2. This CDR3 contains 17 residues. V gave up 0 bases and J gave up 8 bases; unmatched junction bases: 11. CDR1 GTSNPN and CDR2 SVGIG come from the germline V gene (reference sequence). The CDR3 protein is CAWSVRRTSGVLDEQFF. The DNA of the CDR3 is TGTGCCTGGAGTGTACGTCGGACTAGCGGGGTCCTCGATGAGCAGTTCTTC.

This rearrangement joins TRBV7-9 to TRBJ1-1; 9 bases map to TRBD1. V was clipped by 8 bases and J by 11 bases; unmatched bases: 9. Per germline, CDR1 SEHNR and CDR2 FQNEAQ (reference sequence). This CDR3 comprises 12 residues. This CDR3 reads CASGGGTGWAFF. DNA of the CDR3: TGTGCCAGCGGGGGAGGGACAGGGTGGGCTTTCTTT.

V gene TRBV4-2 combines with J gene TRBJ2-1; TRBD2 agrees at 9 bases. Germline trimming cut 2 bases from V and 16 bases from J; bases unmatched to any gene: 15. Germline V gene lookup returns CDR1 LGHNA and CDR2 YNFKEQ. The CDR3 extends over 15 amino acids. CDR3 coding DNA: TGTGCCAGCAGCCAATCGGGTACTTTAGCGGGGGCGACATTCTTC. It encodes CASSQSGTLAGATFF.

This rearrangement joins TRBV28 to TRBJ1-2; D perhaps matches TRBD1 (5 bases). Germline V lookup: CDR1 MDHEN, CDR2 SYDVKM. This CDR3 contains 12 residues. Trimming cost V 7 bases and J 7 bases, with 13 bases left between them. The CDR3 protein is CASTPSRAGYTF. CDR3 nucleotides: TGTGCCAGCACCCCGAGCAGGGCTGGCTACACCTTC.

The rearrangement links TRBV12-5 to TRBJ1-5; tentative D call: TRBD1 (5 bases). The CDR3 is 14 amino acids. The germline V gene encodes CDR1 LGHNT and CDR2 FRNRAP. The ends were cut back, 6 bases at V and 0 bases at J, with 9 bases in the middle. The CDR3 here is CASGLQDSNQPQHF. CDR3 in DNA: TGTGCTAGTGGCCTACAGGATAGCAATCAGCCCCAGCATTTT.

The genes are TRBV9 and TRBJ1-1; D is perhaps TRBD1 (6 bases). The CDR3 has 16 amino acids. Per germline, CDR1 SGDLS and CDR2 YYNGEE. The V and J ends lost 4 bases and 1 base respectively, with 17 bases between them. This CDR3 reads CASSPREGGTNTEAFF. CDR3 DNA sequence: TGTGCCAGCAGCCCCCGGGAGGGGGGGACGAACACTGAAGCTTTCTTT.

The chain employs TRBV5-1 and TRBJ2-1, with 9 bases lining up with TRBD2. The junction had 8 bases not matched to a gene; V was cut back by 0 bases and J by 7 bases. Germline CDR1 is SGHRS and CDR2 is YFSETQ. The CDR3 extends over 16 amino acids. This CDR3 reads CASSLVGGRARNEQFF. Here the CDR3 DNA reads TGCGCCAGCAGCTTGGTGGGCGGGAGGGCCAGGAATGAGCAGTTCTTC.

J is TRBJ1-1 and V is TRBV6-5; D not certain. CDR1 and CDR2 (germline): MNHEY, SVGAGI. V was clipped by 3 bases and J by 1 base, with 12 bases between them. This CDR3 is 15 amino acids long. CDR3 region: CASSYTATSNTEAFF. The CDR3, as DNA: TGTGCCAGCAGTTATACAGCAACTTCGAACACTGAAGCTTTCTTT.

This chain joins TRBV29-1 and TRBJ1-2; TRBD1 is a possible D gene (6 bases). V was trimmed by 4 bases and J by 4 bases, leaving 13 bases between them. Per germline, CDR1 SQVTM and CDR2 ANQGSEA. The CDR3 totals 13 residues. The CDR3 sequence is CSVVGQGIYGYTF. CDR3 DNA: TGCAGCGTTGTGGGGCAGGGGATCTATGGCTACACCTTC. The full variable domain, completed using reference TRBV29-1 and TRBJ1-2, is SAVISQKPSRDICQRGTSLTIQCQVDSQVTMMFWYRQQPGQSLTLIATANQGSEATYESGFVIDKFPISRPNLTFSTLTVSNMSPEDSSIYLCSVVGQGIYGYTFGSGTRLTVV.

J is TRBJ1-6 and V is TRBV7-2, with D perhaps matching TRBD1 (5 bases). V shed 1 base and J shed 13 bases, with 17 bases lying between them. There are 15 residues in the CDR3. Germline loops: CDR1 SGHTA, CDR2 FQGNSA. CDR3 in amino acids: CASSLVWQGGTPLHF. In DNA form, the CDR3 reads TGTGCCAGCAGCTTAGTTTGGCAGGGAGGGACGCCCCTCCACTTT.

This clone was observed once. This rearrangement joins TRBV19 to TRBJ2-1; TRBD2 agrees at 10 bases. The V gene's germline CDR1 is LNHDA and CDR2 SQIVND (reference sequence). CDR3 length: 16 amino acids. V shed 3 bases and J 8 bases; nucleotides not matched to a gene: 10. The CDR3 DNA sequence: TGTGCCAGTAGTATGCCTAGCGGGGGTGTTGGCGATGAGCAGTTCTTC. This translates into CASSMPSGGVGDEQFF.

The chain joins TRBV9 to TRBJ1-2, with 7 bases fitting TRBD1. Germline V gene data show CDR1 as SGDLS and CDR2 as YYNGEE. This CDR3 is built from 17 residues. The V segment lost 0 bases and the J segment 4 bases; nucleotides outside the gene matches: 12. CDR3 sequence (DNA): TGTGCCAGCAGCGTAGAGGGTTTACAGGGGACAGCCTATGGCTACACCTTC. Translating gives CASSVEGLQGTAYGYTF.